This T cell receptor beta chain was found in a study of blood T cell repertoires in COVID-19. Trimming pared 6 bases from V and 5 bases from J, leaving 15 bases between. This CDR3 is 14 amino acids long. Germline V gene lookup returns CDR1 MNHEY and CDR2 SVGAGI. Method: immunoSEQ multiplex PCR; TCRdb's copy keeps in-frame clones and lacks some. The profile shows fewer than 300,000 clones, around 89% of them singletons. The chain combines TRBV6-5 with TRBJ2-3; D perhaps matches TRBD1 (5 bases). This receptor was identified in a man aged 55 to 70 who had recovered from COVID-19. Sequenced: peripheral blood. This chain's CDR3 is CASRLGHVVDTQYF. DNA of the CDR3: TGTGCCAGCAGATTAGGACATGTCGTAGATACGCAGTATTTT.